These 20 T cell receptor beta chains were all obtained from the same sample, sequenced in a study of T cell changes during pregnancy in multiple sclerosis. TCRdb's copy holds only in-frame clones and misses some; the assay was immunoSEQ multiplex PCR. The sample has fewer than 95,000 clones, roughly 90% seen once. Material: peripheral blood, obtained in the first trimester of pregnancy. These receptor sequences come from a female donor in good health, enrolled as a control in a pregnancy study.

The gene calls are TRBV28 and TRBJ2-6, with TRBD1 as a possible D gene (6 bases). The V and J ends lost 5 bases and 4 bases respectively, with 12 bases between them. Germline values: CDR1 MDHEN, CDR2 SYDVKM. The CDR3 is 15 amino acids. In nucleotides, the CDR3 is TGTGCCAGCAGTCCTCAGGGGCTCGGGGCCAACGTCCTGACTTTC. The encoded protein is CASSPQGLGANVLTF. Complete variable domain (other parts from reference TRBV28 and TRBJ2-6): DVKVTQSSRYLVKRTGEKVFLECVQDMDHENMFWYRQDPGLGLRLIYFSYDVKMKEKGDIPEGYSVSREKKERFSLILESASTNQTSMYLCASSPQGLGANVLTFGAGSRLTVL.

The CDR3 DNA follows: TGTGCCAGCAGTGAAGCGGCAGCGTTACTGTTTTTT. This encodes CASSEAAALLFF. The V call is TRBV2, the J call TRBJ1-4; no definite D call. The germline V and J ends were trimmed by 0 bases and 13 bases, with 9 bases remaining between them. The CDR3 has 12 amino acids. In germline, CDR1 is SNHLY, CDR2 FYNNEI. Full variable domain (missing parts from reference TRBV2 and TRBJ1-4): EPEVTQTPSHQVTQMGQEVILRCVPISNHLYFYWYRQILGQKVEFLVSFYNNEISEKSEIFDDQFSVERPDGSNFTLKIRSTKLEDSAMYFCASSEAAALLFFGSGTQLSVL.

The chain links TRBV9 to TRBJ2-5; 11 bases map to TRBD2. V gave up 6 bases and J gave up 5 bases; unmatched junction bases: 9. Germline V gives CDR1 SGDLS, CDR2 YYNGEE. CDR3 length: 15 amino acids. Here the CDR3 reads CASKPTSGMWETQYF. For the CDR3, the DNA is TGTGCCAGCAAACCGACTAGCGGGATGTGGGAGACCCAGTACTTC.

The chain has TRBV19 and TRBJ2-7, with 7 bases that match TRBD1. The V gene end was trimmed by 4 bases and the J gene end by 3 bases; junction bases not matched to a gene: 3. The CDR3 has 13 amino acids. CDR1 and CDR2 (germline): LNHDA, SQIVND (reference sequence). The CDR3 nucleotides are TGTGCCAGTAGTAGGACAGGATACTACGAGCAGTACTTC. Amino acids: CASSRTGYYEQYF.

The V call is TRBV29-1, the J call TRBJ2-7, with D possibly matching TRBD2 (6 bases). From germline, CDR1 is SQVTM and CDR2 ANQGSEA. Trimming took off 7 bases at V and 4 bases at J, with 14 bases between the two ends. The CDR3 covers 12 residues. The CDR3 loop reads CSGGDGGYEQYF. The CDR3 nucleotides are TGCAGCGGGGGTGATGGGGGGTACGAGCAGTACTTC.

The chain is built from TRBV4-1 and TRBJ2-5; D perhaps matches TRBD2 (6 bases). The V end lost 1 base, the J end lost 5 bases, and 11 bases lay between the germline ends. The CDR3 length is 14 residues. Germline CDR1 reads MGHRA; CDR2 reads YSYEKL. The CDR3 region has the DNA TGCGCCAGCAGCCAAGCGGCGGGGCGGGAGACCCAGTACTTC. It codes for CASSQAAGRETQYF.

The rearrangement joins TRBV6-5 to TRBJ2-3; 12 nucleotides agree with TRBD2. The CDR3 contains 15 residues. V lost 5 bases to trimming and J lost 4 bases; unmatched junction nucleotides: 4. Germline CDR1 MNHEY, CDR2 SVGAGI. Written as DNA, the CDR3 is TGTGCCAGCAGTGTGACTAGCGGGAGTGCAGATACGCAGTATTTT. This gives the protein CASSVTSGSADTQYF.

The chain joins TRBV6-1 to TRBJ1-1; D gene uncertain. The V gene lost 4 bases and the J gene lost 3 bases, with 9 bases spanning the gap. CDR3 size: 13 residues. In germline, CDR1 is MNHNS, CDR2 SASEGT. The CDR3, as DNA: TGTGCCAGCAGTGCCGGGGTTGACACTGAAGCTTTCTTT. It is translated as CASSAGVDTEAFF.

The rearrangement links TRBV5-4 to TRBJ2-5; 9 bases are shared with TRBD1. Germline values: CDR1 SGHNT, CDR2 YYREEE (reference sequence). This CDR3 comprises 15 residues. The J segment lost 5 bases and the V segment lost 4 bases, leaving 9 bases of the junction unmatched. The CDR3 spells CASSPTQGAGETQYF. Written as DNA, the CDR3 is TGTGCCAGCAGCCCAACACAGGGGGCCGGGGAGACCCAGTACTTC.

The chain has TRBV10-3 and TRBJ2-7; no definite D call. Germline lookup yields CDR1 ENHRY and CDR2 SYGVKD. The CDR3 is 11 amino acids. V lost 8 bases and J 1 base, leaving 6 bases between the germline ends. The CDR3 spells CAIGESYEQYF. The CDR3 DNA is TGTGCCATCGGAGAGTCCTACGAGCAGTACTTC.

This rearrangement joins TRBV16 to TRBJ2-1; 9 bases agree with TRBD2. V dropped 0 bases and J dropped 5; count of bases not matched to a gene: 8. CDR1 is KGHSY, CDR2 FQNENV, per germline. The CDR3 sequence is 17 residues long. CDR3 sequence: CASSQSRASGDNNEQFF. The CDR3 DNA reads as TGTGCCAGCAGCCAATCGAGGGCTAGCGGGGATAACAATGAGCAGTTCTTC.

The rearrangement uses TRBV7-9 and TRBJ2-3; 9 bases map to TRBD1. CDR3 length: 15 residues. The V segment lost 4 bases and the J segment 1 base; nucleotides outside the gene matches: 3. The germline V gene has CDR1 SEHNR and CDR2 FQNEAQ (reference sequence). The CDR3 DNA reads TGTGCCAGCAGCTCGGGACAGGGAGGCACAGATACGCAGTATTTT. Its translation is CASSSGQGGTDTQYF.

This chain uses TRBV5-1 with TRBJ2-3; D gene uncertain. Between the trimmed V and J ends, which lost 0 bases and 6 bases, there was a span of 11 bases. Per the germline V gene, CDR1 is SGHRS and CDR2 is YFSETQ. CDR3 size: 14 residues. CDR3 sequence (DNA): TGCGCCAGCAGCTTGGTTTCGGCGGTGGATACGCAGTATTTT. This codes for CASSLVSAVDTQYF.

The gene calls are TRBV5-1 and TRBJ2-2; 7 nucleotides line up with TRBD1. This CDR3 is built from 14 residues. Germline V gene lookup returns CDR1 SGHRS and CDR2 YFSETQ. With 0 bases clipped from V and 5 bases from J, the junction kept 1 base outside the gene matches. CDR3 in amino acids: CASSLEGQTGELFF. As DNA, the CDR3 is TGCGCCAGCAGCTTGGAGGGACAGACCGGGGAGCTGTTTTTT.

The V and J genes are TRBV28 and TRBJ2-3; D is perhaps TRBD1 (6 bases). CDR1 and CDR2 from the germline V gene are MDHEN and SYDVKM. Trimming took 3 bases from V and 2 from J, leaving 12 bases between them. This CDR3 is built from 15 residues. DNA of the CDR3: TGTGCCAGCAGTTTGGACAGTTACCTCACAGATACGCAGTATTTT. It encodes CASSLDSYLTDTQYF. Drawing the rest from reference TRBV28 and TRBJ2-3, the complete variable domain is DVKVTQSSRYLVKRTGEKVFLECVQDMDHENMFWYRQDPGLGLRLIYFSYDVKMKEKGDIPEGYSVSREKKERFSLILESASTNQTSMYLCASSLDSYLTDTQYFGPGTRLTVL.

The chain employs TRBV2 and TRBJ2-5; D is possibly TRBD1 (5 bases). The V gene's germline CDR1 is SNHLY and CDR2 FYNNEI. The V end was cut by 6 bases, the J end by 2 bases, with 13 bases between. This CDR3 is 14 amino acids long. The CDR3 DNA follows: TGTGCCAGCAGCCCGACAGACCAACAAGAGACCCAGTACTTC. Encoded protein: CASSPTDQQETQYF.

The CDR3 sequence: CASSQAGTGGYEQYF. In DNA form, the CDR3 reads TGCGCCAGCAGCCAAGCCGGGACAGGGGGCTACGAGCAGTACTTC. The J gene is TRBJ2-7, the V gene TRBV4-1, with 11 positions matching TRBD1. Losses at the gene ends were 1 base for V and 3 bases for J; bases not matched to a gene: 2. Germline CDR1 MGHRA, CDR2 YSYEKL. The CDR3 has 15 amino acids.

The rearrangement uses TRBV7-8 and TRBJ2-2; TRBD2 matches at 10 bases. Germline V gene data show CDR1 as SGHVS and CDR2 as FQNEAQ. The CDR3 totals 15 residues. With V trimmed by 5 bases and J by 7 bases, 7 bases remained unmatched. CDR3 DNA sequence: TGTGCCAGCAGCCGTATACTAGCGGGATTCGGGGAGCTGTTTTTT. This translates into CASSRILAGFGELFF.

This chain uses TRBV5-1 with TRBJ2-1; D gene ambiguous. Trimming shortened V by 0 bases and J by 4 bases, and 2 bases separated the two germline ends. Germline V gene sequence: CDR1 SGHRS, CDR2 YFSETQ. This CDR3 spans 12 amino acids. In nucleotides, the CDR3 is TGCGCCAGCAGCTTGGCATACAATGAGCAGTTCTTC. Residues: CASSLAYNEQFF.

This clone was recorded a few times. This chain joins TRBV28 and TRBJ1-5; the match to TRBD1 covers 9 bases. V lost 4 bases and J lost 2; bases outside the gene matches: 9. The CDR3 is made up of 17 amino acids. Per the germline V gene, CDR1 is MDHEN and CDR2 is SYDVKM. The CDR3 DNA reads as TGTGCCAGCAGTTCCTTTGGGACAGGGTATGGCAATCAGCCCCAGCATTTT. This gives the protein CASSSFGTGYGNQPQHF.